This T cell receptor beta chain was profiled in a study of shared clonotypes between healthy human individuals (dated by TCRdb to 2018 to 2021). Describing the broader study: The cohort comprised two women and three men aged 18 to 49 years. For each donor, CD4 naive and CD4 memory were each given three plates, CD8 naive was given two plates, and CD8 memory was given one plate. The study deeply sequenced blood TCR repertoires of five healthy adults to estimate repertoire size and the extent of clonotype sharing between individuals. Different laboratories and diverse techniques were used to prepare libraries and sequence TCR repertoires, to increase sequencing depth and limit assay-specific biases. Each donor's leukapheresis produced roughly between about 0.9 and 9.5 billion PBMCs.

Study-wide findings and limitations: Clonotypes shared by all four sorted-subset donors showed higher generation probabilities than non-shared clonotypes. Based on pairwise subsampling, the degree of clonotype sharing among donors was expected to be affected by sequencing depth. Sampling was restricted to blood, and TCR repertoires in tissue are likely to differ from TCR repertoires in blood. Incomplete sequencing was indicated by rarefaction of sorted-subset datasets, despite the large sequencing depth. Roughly 5.2% of naive CD4, 3.5% of naive CD8, approximately 2.2% of memory CD4, and more than 0.35% of memory CD8 clonotypes were shared across a few donors. Because the study included a small number of donors, the genetic and exposure-history diversity represented was limited. Larger estimated clonotype richness was generally found for naive subsets than for memory subsets.

Using the deep immunoSEQ assay, multiplex PCR amplified TCR CDR3 regions from genomic DNA. For each cell subset, the extracted genomic DNA was distributed evenly across all wells of several immunoSEQ 96-well plates, and each plate served as one replicate. For sorted subsets, approximately 210 ng of genomic DNA, equivalent to roughly 33,000 T cell genomes, went into each replicate PCR. Purified libraries were quantified with a Qubit 3.0 fluorometer, sized on a Bioanalyzer 2100, and re-quantified with the KAPA Library Quantification kit. Every immunoSEQ 96-well plate was sequenced on a dedicated single-read 150-cycle Illumina NextSeq 550 flow cell. The study's processing was this. Because the immunoSEQ output held only junctional sequences and lacked quality scores, the filtering could not match the filtering applied to full-length reads. Sequences were annotated with PyIR, a Python wrapper for IgBLAST v1.9, using IMGT germline references to assign V/J genes and CDR3. Reads were removed for weak V/J assignments (E-value above 1e-6), missing CDR3, stop codons, out-of-frame junctions, or ambiguous translated residues. V3J clonotypes were defined by identical inferred V gene, J gene, and CDR3 amino acid sequence. Percentage overlap between repertoires was computed as shared unique clonotypes divided by the size of the smaller repertoire. RTK rarefaction, the Chao1 estimator, and Recon v2.1 estimates of unobserved clonotypes were used to assess repertoire richness. For all TCRbeta clonotypes obtained by the gDNA method from several donors, generation probabilities were computed with OLGA. Entries here come from immuneACCESS through TCRdb and include only in-frame sequences with V and J called. Some clones fail to appear in such tables; in the studies checked, an unresolved V gene covers under half of the shortfall, and the cause of the remainder is unknown. V and J calls plus clone size are reproduced from that table; the DNA served to infer D and trimming. Within this sample are about 2.2 million clones, with around 93% of them counted one time only. The top ten clones comprise approximately 1.7% of the sample.

For the CD8 naive samples, CD45RO-negative cells were positively selected for CCR7, yielding a CD45RA+CCR7+ population from which TemRA cells were excluded. Donors were healthy HIV-negative adults with no recently reported acute infections or vaccinations. All donors were Caucasian adults living in Nashville, Tennessee, USA. Blood was obtained by leukapheresis, after which PBMCs were separated by Ficoll-Histopaque density gradient centrifugation and cryopreserved in liquid nitrogen vapor phase. Purity and quantity of every magnetically sorted T cell population were checked by analytical flow cytometry. Genomic DNA was isolated from each sorted fraction and quantified by UV absorbance on a Nanodrop 2000c. The CDR3 goes from the cysteine to the phenylalanine over 15 residues. CDR3 DNA only is kept here, 45 bases in frame from base 1. Here V drops 5 bases and J drops 6 bases, and the junction holds 11 bases not matched to any gene. The CDR1 and CDR2 encoded by the germline V gene (reference sequence) are SEHNR and FQNEAQ.

With respect to this clone: The target of this receptor is not known. Base quality data are lacking; no much larger clone is found one base away.

This clonotype was sampled from a man younger than 35 in good health. Some clones in this sample may be carry-over from other donors' samples. The sample was naive CD8+ T cells from PBMCs. The cell subset or site label here, explained by the study, means: CD45RA+CCR7+. Rearrangement joined TRBV7-9 to TRBJ2-7; 9 central nucleotides agree with TRBD1. Here is the DNA: TGTGCCAGCAGCCCACAGGACAGGGGATATAGCGAGCAGTACTTC. Translated, it reads CASSPQDRGYSEQYF.